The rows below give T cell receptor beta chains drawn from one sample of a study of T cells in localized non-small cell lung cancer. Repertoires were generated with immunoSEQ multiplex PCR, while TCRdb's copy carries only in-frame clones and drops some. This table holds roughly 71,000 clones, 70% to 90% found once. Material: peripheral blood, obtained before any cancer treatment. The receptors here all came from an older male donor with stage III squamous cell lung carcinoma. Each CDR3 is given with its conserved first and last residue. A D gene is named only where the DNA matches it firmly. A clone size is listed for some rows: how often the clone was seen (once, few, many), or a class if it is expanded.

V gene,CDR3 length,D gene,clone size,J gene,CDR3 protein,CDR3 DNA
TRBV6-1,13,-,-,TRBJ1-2,CASSDSGNYGYTF,TGTGCCAGCAGTGACAGCGGTAACTATGGCTACACCTTC
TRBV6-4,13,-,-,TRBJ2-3,CASSEEGGDTQYF,TGTGCCAGCAGCGAAGAAGGGGGGGATACGCAGTATTTT
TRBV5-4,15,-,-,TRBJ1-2,CASSSSGGADHGYTF,TGTGCCAGCAGCTCGAGCGGAGGGGCCGACCATGGCTACACCTTC
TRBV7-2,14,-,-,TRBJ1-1,CASSSRGQNTEAFF,TGTGCCAGCAGCTCCAGGGGACAGAACACTGAAGCTTTCTTT
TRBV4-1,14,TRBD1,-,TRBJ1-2,CASSQAGTGYGYTF,TGCGCCAGCAGCCAAGCCGGGACAGGGTATGGCTACACCTTC
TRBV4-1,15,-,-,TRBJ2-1,CASSQIGNSYNEQFF,TGCGCCAGCAGCCAAATAGGGAACTCCTACAATGAGCAGTTCTTC
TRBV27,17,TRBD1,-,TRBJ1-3,CASSALPGGLSGNTIYF,TGTGCCAGCAGTGCTCTCCCAGGGGGCCTCTCTGGAAACACCATATATTTT
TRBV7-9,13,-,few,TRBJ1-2,CASSPGQNYGYTF,TGTGCCAGCAGCCCTGGACAAAACTATGGCTACACCTTC
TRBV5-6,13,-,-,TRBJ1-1,CASSLAAVPGAFF,TGTGCCAGCAGCTTGGCCGCGGTGCCAGGAGCTTTCTTT
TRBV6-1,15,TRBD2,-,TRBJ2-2,CASSERRGGVGELFF,TGTGCCAGCAGTGAAAGGCGGGGGGGCGTCGGGGAGCTGTTTTTT
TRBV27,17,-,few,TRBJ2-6,CASSPLARGPGANVLTF,TGTGCCAGCAGCCCACTCGCCCGGGGGCCCGGGGCCAACGTCCTGACTTTC
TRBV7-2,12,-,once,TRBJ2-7,CASSPSSYEQYF,TGTGCCAGCAGCCCGAGCTCCTACGAGCAGTACTTC
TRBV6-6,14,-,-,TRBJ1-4,CASSYPGQDEKLFF,TGTGCCAGCAGTTACCCGGGACAAGACGAAAAACTGTTTTTT
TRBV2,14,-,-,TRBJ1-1,CASRGGLRGTEAFF,TGTGCCAGCAGGGGGGGACTCCGGGGTACTGAAGCTTTCTTT
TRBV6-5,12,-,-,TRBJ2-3,CASSDNTDTQYF,TGTGCCAGCAGCGACAACACAGATACGCAGTATTTT
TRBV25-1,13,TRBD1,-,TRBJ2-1,CASSPTGDSEQFF,TGTGCCAGCAGTCCAACAGGGGATTCTGAGCAGTTCTTC
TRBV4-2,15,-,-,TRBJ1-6,CASSQGADYNSPLHF,TGTGCCAGCAGCCAAGGGGCAGATTATAATTCACCCCTCCACTTT
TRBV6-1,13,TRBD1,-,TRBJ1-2,CASSAGQFYGYTF,TGTGCCAGCAGTGCGGGACAGTTCTATGGCTACACCTTC
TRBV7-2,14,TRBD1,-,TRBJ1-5,CASSSQGAIQPQHF,TGTGCCAGCAGTTCTCAGGGGGCGATTCAGCCCCAGCATTTT
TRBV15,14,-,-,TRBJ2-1,CATSRDPSYNEQFF,TGTGCCACCAGCAGAGATCCCAGCTACAATGAGCAGTTCTTC
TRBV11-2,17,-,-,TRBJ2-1,CASSSSRSSLSYNEQFF,TGTGCCAGCAGCTCGTCCAGGTCTTCCCTTTCCTACAATGAGCAGTTCTTC
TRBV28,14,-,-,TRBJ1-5,CASNLGGARQPQHF,TGTGCCAGCAATTTAGGGGGGGCTCGTCAGCCCCAGCATTTT
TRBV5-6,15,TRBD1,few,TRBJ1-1,CASSPLTGTTTEAFF,TGTGCCAGCAGCCCGTTGACAGGGACCACCACTGAAGCTTTCTTT
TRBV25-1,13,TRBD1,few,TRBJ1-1,CASRGTVNTEAFF,TGTGCCAGCAGGGGGACAGTGAACACTGAAGCTTTCTTT
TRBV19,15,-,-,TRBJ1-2,CASRPTAPRSYGYTF,TGTGCCAGTAGGCCCACCGCGCCTAGATCCTATGGCTACACCTTC
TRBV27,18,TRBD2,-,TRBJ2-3,CASSQLAGGRRGTDTQYF,TGTGCCAGCAGTCAACTAGCGGGGGGTCGGAGGGGCACAGATACGCAGTATTTT
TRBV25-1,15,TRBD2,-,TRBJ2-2,CASSVDGGGTGELFF,TGTGCCAGCAGTGTGGATGGCGGGGGCACCGGGGAGCTGTTTTTT
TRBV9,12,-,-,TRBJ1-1,CASSVDSPEAFF,TGTGCCAGCAGCGTCGACAGCCCTGAAGCTTTCTTT
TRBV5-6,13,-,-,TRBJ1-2,CASSLGRSSGYTF,TGTGCCAGCAGCTTAGGGAGGAGCTCCGGCTACACCTTC
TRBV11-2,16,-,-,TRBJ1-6,CASSLERGRFNSPLHF,TGTGCCAGCAGCTTAGAGAGGGGCAGATTTAATTCACCCCTCCACTTT
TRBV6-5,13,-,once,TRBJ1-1,CASRARRNTEAFF,TGTGCCAGCAGGGCCAGGCGGAACACTGAAGCTTTCTTT
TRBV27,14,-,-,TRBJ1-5,CASSFMGRNQPQHF,TGTGCCAGCAGTTTTATGGGTCGCAATCAGCCCCAGCATTTT
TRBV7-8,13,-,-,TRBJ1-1,CASSLLDWDEAFF,TGTGCCAGCAGCTTGTTAGATTGGGATGAAGCTTTCTTT
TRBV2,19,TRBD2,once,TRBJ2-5,CASSGIPGTSGAGQETQYF,TGTGCCAGCAGCGGGATCCCCGGGACTAGCGGGGCTGGGCAAGAGACCCAGTACTTC
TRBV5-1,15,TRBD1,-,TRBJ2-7,CASSIGTGSPYEQYF,TGCGCCAGCAGCATCGGGACAGGTTCCCCCTACGAGCAGTACTTC
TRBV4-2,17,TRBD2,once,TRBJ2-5,CASSQGTSGEYQETQYF,TGTGCCAGCAGCCAAGGGACTAGCGGGGAGTACCAAGAGACCCAGTACTTC
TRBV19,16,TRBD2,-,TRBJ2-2,CASSKLAGGFAGELFF,TGTGCCAGTAGTAAGCTAGCGGGGGGGTTTGCCGGGGAGCTGTTTTTT
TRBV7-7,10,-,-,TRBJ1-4,CASSLEKLFF,TGTGCTAGCAGCTTAGAAAAACTGTTTTTT
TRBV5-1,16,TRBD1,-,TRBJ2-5,CASSSALKGAQETQYF,TGCGCCAGCAGCTCAGCCTTAAAGGGGGCCCAAGAGACCCAGTACTTC
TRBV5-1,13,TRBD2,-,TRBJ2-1,CASSGGRYNEQFF,TGCGCCAGCAGCGGCGGGAGATACAATGAGCAGTTCTTC
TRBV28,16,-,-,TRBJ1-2,CASSFLGSGAGNGYTF,TGTGCCAGCAGTTTTCTGGGGTCGGGGGCCGGTAATGGCTACACCTTC
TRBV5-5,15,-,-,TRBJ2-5,CASSPTLRAWETQYF,TGTGCCAGCAGCCCGACCCTTCGAGCGTGGGAGACCCAGTACTTC
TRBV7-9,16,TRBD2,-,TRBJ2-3,CASSFILAGSTDTQYF,TGTGCCAGCAGCTTCATTCTAGCGGGGAGCACAGATACGCAGTATTTT
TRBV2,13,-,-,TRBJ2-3,CASSTRLTDTQYF,TGTGCCAGCAGTACCCGACTCACAGATACGCAGTATTTT